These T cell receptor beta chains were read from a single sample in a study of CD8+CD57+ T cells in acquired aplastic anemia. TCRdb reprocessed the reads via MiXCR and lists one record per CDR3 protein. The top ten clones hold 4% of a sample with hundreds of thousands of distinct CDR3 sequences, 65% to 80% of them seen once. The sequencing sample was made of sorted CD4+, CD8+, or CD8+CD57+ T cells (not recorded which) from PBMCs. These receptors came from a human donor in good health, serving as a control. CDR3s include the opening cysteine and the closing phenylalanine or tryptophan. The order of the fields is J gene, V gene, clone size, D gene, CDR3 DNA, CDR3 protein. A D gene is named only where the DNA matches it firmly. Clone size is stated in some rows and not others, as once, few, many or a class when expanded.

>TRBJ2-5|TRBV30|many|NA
TGTGCCTGGAGCCTTGGGAAAGAGACCCAGTACTTC
CAWSLGKETQYF
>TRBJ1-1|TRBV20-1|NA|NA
TGCAGTGCTTATCGTGGCGCGCCAAGTGAAGCTTTCTTT
CSAYRGAPSEAFF
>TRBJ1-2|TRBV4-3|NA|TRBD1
TGCGCCAGCAGCAGAGACTTAAGGGACAGAACTAACTATGGCTACACCTTC
CASSRDLRDRTNYGYTF
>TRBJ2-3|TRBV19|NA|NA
TGTGCCAGTAGCCCCGGGACACGCAAGCTCCTACGAGCAGTACTTCATTTT
CASSPGTRKLLRAVLHF
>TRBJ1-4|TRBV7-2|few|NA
TGTGCCAGCAGCTTAGGACATTCTAACGAAAAACTGTTTTTT
CASSLGHSNEKLFF
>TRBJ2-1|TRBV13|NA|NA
NA
CASSLYICSARGVATSYNEQFF
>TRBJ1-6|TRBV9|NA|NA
TGTGCCAGCAGCGTCGGACACGCACATACCCAGTTT
CASSVGHAHTQF
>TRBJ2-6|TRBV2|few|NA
TGTGCCAGCAGTGGACCCCGTTCTGGGGCCAACGTCCTGACTTTC
CASSGPRSGANVLTF
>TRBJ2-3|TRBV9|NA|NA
TGTGCCAGCAGCGTAGGACAGCCCGAGGGTTTAGCAGATACGCAGTATTTT
CASSVGQPEGLADTQYF
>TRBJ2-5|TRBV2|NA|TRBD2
TGTGCCAGCAGTTTAGCGGGGTATTGCATCTATACGCAGTATTCCCAGTACTTC
CASSLAGYCIYTQYSQYF
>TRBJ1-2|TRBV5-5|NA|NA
TGCGCCAGCAGCTTCGGACAGACCGGCTACACCTTC
CASSFGQTGYTF
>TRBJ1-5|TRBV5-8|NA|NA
TGTGCCAGCAGCTTGGTGACAAAGCCCCAGCATTTT
CASSLVTKPQHF
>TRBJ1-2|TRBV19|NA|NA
TGTGCCAGTAGCCTCGGGGGGTCCCAAGGAATCTATGGCTACACCTTC
CASSLGGSQGIYGYTF
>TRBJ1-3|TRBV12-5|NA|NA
TGTGCCAGCAGACCTGGGGATACGGGGGCTGGAGACACCATATATTTT
CASRPGDTGAGDTIYF
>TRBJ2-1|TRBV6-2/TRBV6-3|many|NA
TGTGCCAGCAGCCACAGGCGCTCCTACAATGAGCAGTTCTTC
CASSHRRSYNEQFF
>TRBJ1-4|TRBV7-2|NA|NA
TGTGCCAGCAGACCCGGCGGGGAAGAGCCCCTGCACTTT
CASRPGGEEPLHF
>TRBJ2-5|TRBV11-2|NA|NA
TGTGCCAGCAGCTTATGGCTCGGGGGCCGTGACCAAGAGACCCAGTACTTC
CASSLWLGGRDQETQYF
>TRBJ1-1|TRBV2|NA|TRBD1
TGTGCCAGCAGCTTGTCCCCCCGGACAGGGGGGGCTTTCTTT
CASSLSPRTGGAFF
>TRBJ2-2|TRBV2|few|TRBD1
TGTGCCAGCAGGGGACAGGGCCGGAACACCGGGGAGCTGTTTTTT
CASRGQGRNTGELFF
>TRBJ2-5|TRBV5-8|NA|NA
TGTGCCAGCAGCTCCTCTGGACGCCCAGAGACCCAGTACTTC
CASSSSGRPETQYF
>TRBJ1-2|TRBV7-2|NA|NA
TGTGCCAGCAGGGGGACGGGTAAGTATGGCTACACCTTC
CASRGTGKYGYTF
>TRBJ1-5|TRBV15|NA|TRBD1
TGTGCCACCAGCAGAGAGAAGGGCAGGGGGTACTACGAGCATTTT
CATSREKGRGYYEHF
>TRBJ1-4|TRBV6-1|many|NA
TGTGCCAGCAGTGAAGCCATGAAAACTAATGAAAAACTGTTTTTT
CASSEAMKTNEKLFF